The sequence of this TCR beta chain was determined in a study of sequential checkpoint blockade in melanoma. The V and J ends lost 1 base and 1 base respectively, with 23 bases between them. The CDR3 spans 19 residues. Germline CDR1 SGHRS, CDR2 YFSETQ. The sample's treatment: randomized to nivolumab then ipilimumab (arm A) or the reverse (arm B). None of the patients previously received DNA-damaging chemotherapy. PBMC sorting kept live CD3+CD8+ cells without CD19 or CD56. The assay was immunoSEQ multiplex PCR, and TCRdb's table has in-frame clones only and misses some. The data hold around 10,000 clones, with 73% observed a single time.

The clonotype was recovered from a human donor with melanoma. The gene calls are TRBV5-1 and TRBJ2-5; tentatively, D is TRBD2 (6 bases). The source was CD8+ T cells sorted from blood (inferred from file names), collected from a patient given nivolumab and ipilimumab in sequence. In DNA form, the CDR3 reads TGCGCCAGCAGCTTGACTCACAGAACGGGACCGGAGGGCCAAGAGACCCAGTACTTC. Amino acid sequence: CASSLTHRTGPEGQETQYF.